This T cell receptor beta chain was identified during a study of T cell changes during pregnancy in multiple sclerosis. Germline loops: CDR1 SGHDN, CDR2 FVKESK. The V end was cut by 4 bases, the J end by 2 bases, with 15 bases between. The CDR3 has 15 amino acids. Assay: immunoSEQ multiplex PCR; the TCRdb copy retains only in-frame clones and omits some. The sample lists around 12,000 clones, 70% to 90% occurring once. This sequence originates from a female donor in good health, enrolled as a control in a pregnancy study. The material sequenced was CD8+ T cells from peripheral blood mononuclear cells, taken in the second trimester of pregnancy. The chain recombines TRBV14 with TRBJ2-7; D might be TRBD1 (6 bases). CDR3 DNA: TGTGCCAGCAGCCGGGGGCAGGGCACCGCCTACGAGCAGTACTTC. The encoded protein is CASSRGQGTAYEQYF.